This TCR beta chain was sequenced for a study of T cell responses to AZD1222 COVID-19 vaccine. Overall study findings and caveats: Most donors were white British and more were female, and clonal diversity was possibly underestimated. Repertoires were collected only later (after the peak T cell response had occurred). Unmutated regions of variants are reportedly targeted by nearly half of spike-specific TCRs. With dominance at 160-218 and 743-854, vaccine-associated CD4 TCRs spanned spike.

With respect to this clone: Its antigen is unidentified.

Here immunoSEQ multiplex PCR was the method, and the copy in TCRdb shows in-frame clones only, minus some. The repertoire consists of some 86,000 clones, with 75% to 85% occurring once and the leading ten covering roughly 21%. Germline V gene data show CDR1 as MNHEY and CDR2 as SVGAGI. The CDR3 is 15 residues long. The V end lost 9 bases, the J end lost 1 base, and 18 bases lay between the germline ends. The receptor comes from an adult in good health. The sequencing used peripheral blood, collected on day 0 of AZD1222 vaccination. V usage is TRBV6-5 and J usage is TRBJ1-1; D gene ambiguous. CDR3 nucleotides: TGTGCCAGTCTTATGGCGCCCTGGTCGAACACTGAAGCTTTCTTT. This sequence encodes CASLMAPWSNTEAFF.